The 32 T cell receptor beta chains listed next were all sequenced from one sample in a study of technical replicates of blood from a handful of donors. This table comes from immunoSEQ multiplex PCR, and its TCRdb copy is limited to in-frame clones, with some not included. The data show about 82,000 clones, just over 95% seen once. The sequenced sample was T cells isolated from PBMCs. Source of these receptors: a human donor in good health.

V is TRBV28 and J is TRBJ1-1; D is unresolved. Germline CDR1 is MDHEN and CDR2 is SYDVKM. Trimming cost V 4 bases and J 3 bases, with 9 bases left between them. This CDR3 is built from 13 residues. The DNA of the CDR3 is TGTGCCAGCAGTTCTACCGGGGACACTGAAGCTTTCTTT. Its protein product is CASSSTGDTEAFF.

V usage is TRBV6-1 and J usage is TRBJ1-5; TRBD1 matches 8 bases. The length of the CDR3 is 15 residues. The junction had 8 bases not matched to a gene; V was cut back by 6 bases and J by 4 bases. CDR1 MNHNS and CDR2 SASEGT come from the germline V gene. This chain's CDR3 is CASRSQGAPNQPQHF. The CDR3 nucleotides are TGTGCCAGCAGATCTCAGGGGGCGCCGAATCAGCCCCAGCATTTT.

This chain uses TRBV19 with TRBJ1-2, with D maybe TRBD1 (6 bases). Trimming stripped 10 bases from V and 2 bases from J, with 11 bases between. This CDR3 has 12 residues. The germline V gene encodes CDR1 LNHDA and CDR2 SQIVND (reference sequence). The CDR3 DNA reads TGTGCCACTCCAGGACAGAACTATGGCTACACCTTC. The encoded protein is CATPGQNYGYTF. The whole variable domain, filled in from reference TRBV19 and TRBJ1-2, reads DGGITQSPKYLFRKEGQNVTLSCEQNLNHDAMYWYRQDPGQGLRLIYYSQIVNDFQKGDIAEGYSVSREKKESFPLTVTSAQKNPTAFYLCATPGQNYGYTFGSGTRLTVV.

The chain carries TRBV5-1 and TRBJ2-2; the D gene is possibly TRBD1 (6 bases). Trimming removed 3 bases at V and 5 bases at J, with 20 bases between. The CDR3 loop spans 17 amino acids. Per germline, CDR1 SGHRS and CDR2 YFSETQ. CDR3 coding DNA: TGCGCCAGCAGCTACCGGACAGACCCTATACTAACCGGGGAGCTGTTTTTT. This encodes CASSYRTDPILTGELFF.

The genes are TRBV19 and TRBJ1-5; D is undetermined. Germline lookup yields CDR1 LNHDA and CDR2 SQIVND (reference sequence). Trimming removed 7 bases from V and 9 bases from J, with 13 bases in between. The CDR3 is made up of 12 amino acids. CDR3 in amino acids: CASIGDQGPQHF. CDR3 coding DNA: TGTGCCAGTATCGGGGATCAAGGGCCCCAGCATTTT.

The rearrangement joins TRBV11-2 to TRBJ2-7, with TRBD2 matching 10 bases. The CDR3 has 13 amino acids. V shed 6 bases and J 6 bases; nucleotides not matched to a gene: 5. Germline V CDR1 and CDR2: SGHAT, FQNNGV. This CDR3 is CASRSGRASEQYF. The CDR3, as DNA: TGTGCCAGCAGGAGCGGGAGGGCGAGCGAGCAGTACTTC.

The rearrangement uses TRBV4-1 and TRBJ1-5; TRBD1 might be the D (5 bases). The CDR3 has 13 amino acids. Germline-derived CDR1 and CDR2 are MGHRA and YSYEKL. The germline V and J ends were trimmed by 4 bases and 4 bases, with 8 bases remaining between them. The CDR3 DNA reads as TGCGCCAGCAGCCCCCGGGGGAATCAGCCCCAGCATTTT. Protein product: CASSPRGNQPQHF.

The chain recombines TRBV15 with TRBJ1-4, with no clear D. This CDR3 is built from 15 residues. V lost 0 bases to trimming and J lost 8 bases, with 13 bases between them. Germline assignment: CDR1 LNHNV and CDR2 YYDKDF (reference sequence). CDR3 protein: CATSRDLGLREKLFF. DNA for the CDR3: TGTGCCACCAGCAGAGACTTAGGACTGCGGGAAAAACTGTTTTTT.

The chain is built from TRBV9 and TRBJ2-3, with 8 positions matching TRBD2. The V and J ends lost 1 base and 1 base, in that order; junction bases with no gene match: 5. The CDR3 spans 16 residues. Looked up from germline, CDR1 is SGDLS and CDR2 is YYNGEE. CDR3 sequence: CASSVLFGRGTDTQYF. The DNA for the CDR3 is TGTGCCAGCAGCGTACTTTTCGGGAGGGGCACAGATACGCAGTATTTT. The complete variable domain, with remaining parts taken from reference TRBV9 and TRBJ2-3, reads DSGVTQTPKHLITATGQRVTLRCSPRSGDLSVYWYQQSLDQGLQFLIQYYNGEERAKGNILERFSAQQFPDLHSELNLSSLELGDSALYFCASSVLFGRGTDTQYFGPGTRLTVL.

The chain has TRBV5-1 and TRBJ2-3; D might be TRBD1 (6 bases). V lost 4 bases to trimming and J lost 0 bases, with 18 bases between them. Germline V CDR1 and CDR2: SGHRS, YFSETQ. This CDR3 region has 17 residues. The CDR3 loop reads CASSPGTYLSSTDTQYF. CDR3 bases: TGCGCCAGCAGCCCCGGGACATATTTATCTAGCACAGATACGCAGTATTTT.

This chain connects TRBV10-3 to TRBJ2-7; no definite D call. The CDR3 spans 16 residues. With 4 bases removed from V and 0 bases from J, the gap between germline ends came to 16 bases. CDR1 is ENHRY and CDR2 is SYGVKD in the germline V gene. The CDR3: CAISGSLTHLSYEQYF. The DNA for the CDR3 is TGTGCCATCAGTGGATCCCTGACTCACCTCTCCTACGAGCAGTACTTC.

The chain couples TRBV14 to TRBJ2-7; D might be TRBD2 (6 bases). V lost 6 bases and J 3 bases, leaving 18 bases between the germline ends. The germline CDR1 and CDR2 sequences are SGHDN and FVKESK. The CDR3 has 15 residues. The CDR3 spells CASRHTWDSDYEQYF. DNA of the CDR3: TGTGCCAGCAGACATACTTGGGACTCCGACTACGAGCAGTACTTC.

The V call is TRBV25-1, the J call TRBJ1-4; 8 bases are a match to TRBD1. This CDR3 has 17 residues. Germline V lookup: CDR1 MGHDK, CDR2 SYGVNS. J was trimmed by 0 bases and V by 2 bases; bases with no gene match: 5. The CDR3 sequence: CASSEDRGTSTNEKLFF. As DNA, the CDR3 is TGTGCCAGCAGTGAAGACAGGGGCACATCAACTAATGAAAAACTGTTTTTT.

CDR3 sequence: CASSLAARTGELFF. In DNA, the CDR3 is TGTGCCAGCAGCTTAGCAGCTCGCACCGGGGAGCTGTTTTTT. The chain carries TRBV7-8 and TRBJ2-2; D is ambiguous. The CDR3 sequence is 14 residues long. Germline CDR1 is SGHVS and CDR2 is FQNEAQ. The V and J ends lost 0 bases and 4 bases respectively, with 6 bases between them.

The rearrangement uses TRBV28 and TRBJ2-3, with 7 bases aligning to TRBD2. This CDR3 contains 15 residues. Unmatched junction bases numbered 8, after V lost 3 bases and J lost 5 bases. Germline V CDR1 and CDR2: MDHEN, SYDVKM. The CDR3 here is CASSFGGYMGDTQYF. For the CDR3, the DNA is TGTGCCAGCAGTTTCGGGGGGTACATGGGAGATACGCAGTATTTT. Full variable domain (remainder filled in from reference TRBV28 and TRBJ2-3): DVKVTQSSRYLVKRTGEKVFLECVQDMDHENMFWYRQDPGLGLRLIYFSYDVKMKEKGDIPEGYSVSREKKERFSLILESASTNQTSMYLCASSFGGYMGDTQYFGPGTRLTVL.

The rearrangement joins TRBV27 to TRBJ2-1; D not resolved. Deletions cut 8 bases from V and 7 bases from J, with 15 bases between. Germline CDR1 MNHEY, CDR2 SMNVEV (reference sequence). The CDR3 sequence is 13 residues long. The chain's CDR3 is CASGYSNANEQFF. CDR3 DNA sequence: TGTGCCAGCGGCTATAGCAACGCGAATGAGCAGTTCTTC.

The V gene is TRBV4-1, the J gene TRBJ1-1; 8 nucleotides match TRBD1. The CDR3 has 15 residues. In germline, CDR1 is MGHRA, CDR2 YSYEKL. Trimming removed 2 bases from V and 1 base from J; junction bases left unmatched: 3. CDR3 region: CASSQYRGENTEAFF. The CDR3 nucleotides are TGCGCCAGCAGCCAATACAGGGGGGAGAACACTGAAGCTTTCTTT.

The rearrangement joins TRBV9 to TRBJ2-5; 7 bases are shared with TRBD1. V shed 0 bases and J 4 bases; nucleotides not matched to a gene: 9. The CDR3 has 16 residues. Germline V gives CDR1 SGDLS, CDR2 YYNGEE. The CDR3 DNA is TGTGCCAGCAGCGTAGACCGTGACAGGGTTGGAGAGACCCAGTACTTC. It codes for CASSVDRDRVGETQYF.

The chain employs TRBV11-3 and TRBJ2-1, with 10 positions matching TRBD1. This CDR3 spans 15 amino acids. J gave up 9 bases and V 5 bases, and 10 bases lay outside the gene matches. Germline V CDR1 and CDR2: SGHNT, YENEEA. The CDR3, as DNA: TGTGCCAGCAGCCCCGGGACAGGGGACCCCCCTGAGCAGTTCTTC. Protein product: CASSPGTGDPPEQFF. Drawing the rest from reference TRBV11-3 and TRBJ2-1, the complete variable domain is EAGVVQSPRYKIIEKKQPVAFWCNPISGHNTLYWYLQNLGQGPELLIRYENEEAVDDSQLPKDRFSAERLKGVDSTLKIQPAELGDSAVYLCASSPGTGDPPEQFFGPGTRLTVL.

V usage is TRBV7-3 and J usage is TRBJ2-2; TRBD2 might be the D (6 bases). Germline CDR1 reads SGHTA; CDR2 reads FQGTGA. V was trimmed by 3 bases and J by 0 bases, leaving 11 bases between them. The CDR3 spans 16 residues. CDR3 nucleotide sequence: TGTGCCAGCAGCTTCAAGCGGGTTGCGAACACCGGGGAGCTGTTTTTT. It specifies CASSFKRVANTGELFF.

CDR3 sequence: CASVQYYEQYF. In DNA, the CDR3 is TGTGCCAGCGTACAGTACTACGAGCAGTACTTC. The chain carries TRBV2 and TRBJ2-7; no clear D. The V and J ends lost 8 bases and 3 bases respectively, with 8 bases between them. The CDR3 spans 11 residues. Per the germline V gene, CDR1 is SNHLY and CDR2 is FYNNEI.

The rearrangement joins TRBV11-2 to TRBJ2-3; 8 bases are shared with TRBD1. The junction had 3 bases not matched to a gene; V was cut back by 4 bases and J by 0 bases. CDR1 and CDR2 from the germline V gene are SGHAT and FQNNGV. The CDR3 is 15 residues long. CDR3 sequence: CASSSGTGSTDTQYF. Here the CDR3 DNA reads TGTGCCAGCAGCTCAGGGACAGGTAGCACAGATACGCAGTATTTT.

The genes are TRBV2 and TRBJ2-1; 10 bases map to TRBD1. This CDR3 is 17 amino acids long. The germline V gene has CDR1 SNHLY and CDR2 FYNNEI. V was clipped by 6 bases and J by 3 bases; unmatched bases: 11. CDR3 in amino acids: CASSDDRGLTNYNEQFF. CDR3 nucleotide sequence: TGTGCCAGCAGCGATGACAGGGGGCTCACCAACTACAATGAGCAGTTCTTC. The full variable domain, rest sourced from reference TRBV2 and TRBJ2-1, is EPEVTQTPSHQVTQMGQEVILRCVPISNHLYFYWYRQILGQKVEFLVSFYNNEISEKSEIFDDQFSVERPDGSNFTLKIRSTKLEDSAMYFCASSDDRGLTNYNEQFFGPGTRLTVL.

V is TRBV6-1 and J is TRBJ2-3; 11 nucleotides match TRBD2. The CDR3 consists of 18 residues. V dropped 2 bases and J dropped 5; count of bases not matched to a gene: 12. Germline CDR1 reads MNHNS; CDR2 reads SASEGT. The CDR3 region is CASSEHTSGRALVDTQYF. DNA of the CDR3: TGTGCCAGCAGTGAACATACTAGCGGGAGAGCCCTGGTAGATACGCAGTATTTT.

The chain couples TRBV28 to TRBJ2-7; TRBD2 agrees at 7 bases. This CDR3 region has 11 residues. Per germline, CDR1 MDHEN and CDR2 SYDVKM. After removal of 3 bases from V and 13 bases from J, the junction contained 6 bases not matched to a gene. The CDR3 bases are TGTGCCAGCAGTTTGGGGGGGTTGGATTACTTC. Translation gives CASSLGGLDYF.

The chain joins TRBV4-2 to TRBJ2-7; the match to TRBD1 covers 11 bases. V dropped 2 bases and J dropped 4; count of bases not matched to a gene: 4. The CDR3 extends over 15 amino acids. The germline V gene encodes CDR1 LGHNA and CDR2 YNFKEQ. The CDR3 here is CASSQFGTGGYEQYF. The CDR3 region has the DNA TGTGCCAGCAGCCAATTTGGGACAGGGGGGTACGAGCAGTACTTC.

Here the CDR3 reads CASSRRTGGSYEQYF. The CDR3 DNA follows: TGCGCCAGCAGCCGAAGGACAGGGGGCTCCTACGAGCAGTACTTC. The gene calls are TRBV4-3 and TRBJ2-7; 10 bases line up with TRBD1. J was trimmed by 0 bases and V by 4 bases; bases with no gene match: 3. Germline V gene data show CDR1 as LGHNA and CDR2 as YSLEER. The CDR3 loop spans 15 amino acids.

The chain has TRBV6-5 and TRBJ2-1; TRBD2 aligns across 13 bases. The V gene end was trimmed by 5 bases and the J gene end by 12 bases; junction bases not matched to a gene: 10. CDR1 and CDR2 (germline): MNHEY, SVGAGI. The CDR3 runs 15 residues. The CDR3 DNA reads TGTGCCAGCAGTGCCGGGACTAGCGGGATGGGTGGGCAGTTCTTC. Translated: CASSAGTSGMGGQFF.

The chain links TRBV28 to TRBJ2-7; unclear D gene. The CDR3 totals 15 residues. Germline V CDR1 and CDR2: MDHEN, SYDVKM. V lost 7 bases to trimming and J lost 0 bases, with 16 bases between them. CDR3 protein: CASTDVDGFSYEQYF. CDR3 DNA: TGTGCCAGCACCGATGTAGATGGTTTCTCCTACGAGCAGTACTTC.

The chain couples TRBV19 to TRBJ2-3; the match to TRBD1 covers 8 bases. The germline V gene has CDR1 LNHDA and CDR2 SQIVND (reference sequence). V was pared by 5 bases and J by 0 bases, with 4 bases of the junction left unmatched. The CDR3 contains 15 residues. The CDR3 region is CASSYRGFSTDTQYF. DNA of the CDR3: TGTGCCAGTAGTTACAGGGGGTTTAGCACAGATACGCAGTATTTT. Full variable domain (remainder filled in from reference TRBV19 and TRBJ2-3): DGGITQSPKYLFRKEGQNVTLSCEQNLNHDAMYWYRQDPGQGLRLIYYSQIVNDFQKGDIAEGYSVSREKKESFPLTVTSAQKNPTAFYLCASSYRGFSTDTQYFGPGTRLTVL.

The CDR3: CASRRTGVNTEAFF. As DNA, the CDR3 is TGTGCCAGCAGACGCACAGGGGTTAACACTGAAGCTTTCTTT. The rearrangement uses TRBV7-2 and TRBJ1-1, with 7 bases that match TRBD1. The V gene end was trimmed by 6 bases and the J gene end by 2 bases; junction bases not matched to a gene: 6. This CDR3 spans 14 amino acids. CDR1 and CDR2 (germline): SGHTA, FQGNSA.

This sequence joins TRBV14 and TRBJ1-4, with D possibly TRBD1 on 5 matching bases. Deletions cut 1 base from V and 8 bases from J, with 8 bases between. This CDR3 region has 13 residues. The V gene's germline CDR1 is SGHDN and CDR2 FVKESK. In DNA, the CDR3 is TGTGCCAGCAGCCAAGTGGGGCGGGAAAAACTGTTTTTT. Its translation: CASSQVGREKLFF.